Each of the 9 T cell receptor beta chains below was sequenced from the same sample in a study of OX40 agonist ivuxolimab in advanced cancers. The assay was immunoSEQ multiplex PCR, and TCRdb's table has in-frame clones only and misses some. This table has 55,000 to 65,000 clones, approximately 80% appearing once. This material consisted of CD4+ or CD8+ T cells sorted from blood, taken in a trial of the OX40 agonist ivuxolimab. These TCRs come from an adult with an advanced solid tumor such as melanoma, head and neck, liver or kidney cancer.

The V call is TRBV5-1, the J call TRBJ1-6; D gene unclear. V was pared by 5 bases and J by 3 bases, with 15 bases between. CDR3 length: 16 residues. Per germline, CDR1 SGHRS and CDR2 YFSETQ. The CDR3 DNA sequence: TGCGCCAGCAGGGAGGTTCTAGCAGGCTATAATTCACCCCTCCACTTT. Translation gives CASREVLAGYNSPLHF.

The rearrangement joins TRBV27 to TRBJ2-5, with D unresolved. CDR1 and CDR2 from the germline V gene are MNHEY and SMNVEV (reference sequence). The CDR3 sequence is 12 residues long. The V gene lost 6 bases and the J gene lost 4 bases, with 9 bases spanning the gap. The CDR3 region has the DNA TGTGCCAGCAGACCTAATCGAGAGACCCAGTACTTC. Its translation: CASRPNRETQYF.

The J gene is TRBJ2-1, the V gene TRBV6-6; TRBD2 is a possible D gene (6 bases). The germline V gene encodes CDR1 MNHNY and CDR2 SVGAGI (reference sequence). The CDR3 covers 14 residues. The V and J ends lost 0 bases and 10 bases respectively, with 13 bases between them. CDR3 loop: CASSYSRGGGEQFF. CDR3 in DNA: TGTGCCAGCAGTTACTCACGGGGAGGCGGGGAGCAGTTCTTC.

The genes are TRBV5-1 and TRBJ2-7; a possible D gene is TRBD1 (6 bases). This CDR3 has 16 amino acids. Germline-derived CDR1 and CDR2 are SGHRS and YFSETQ. Trimming pared 0 bases from V and 4 bases from J, leaving 17 bases between. The CDR3 spells CASSLALTGRGYEQYF. CDR3 bases: TGCGCCAGCAGCTTGGCCCTCACAGGGAGAGGATACGAGCAGTACTTC.

CDR3 sequence (DNA): TGCGCCAGCAGCCTCCCTCTGACAGGGGACCCCTACGAGCAGTACTTC. Its protein product is CASSLPLTGDPYEQYF. The chain links TRBV5-1 to TRBJ2-7; 8 bases align to TRBD1. Per the germline V gene, CDR1 is SGHRS and CDR2 is YFSETQ. The V segment lost 4 bases and the J segment 2 bases; nucleotides outside the gene matches: 11. This CDR3 is built from 16 residues.

This rearrangement joins TRBV6-6 to TRBJ1-4; tentatively, D is TRBD1 (6 bases). Germline CDR1 is MNHNY and CDR2 is SVGAGI (reference sequence). The CDR3 has 15 residues. The V end lost 0 bases, the J end lost 15 bases, and 20 bases lay between the germline ends. The CDR3 loop is CASSYSPTTRQEVFF. In DNA, the CDR3 is TGTGCCAGCAGTTACTCCCCCACAACTAGACAGGAGGTGTTTTTT.

The chain combines TRBV28 with TRBJ2-3; 9 positions match TRBD2. Looked up from germline, CDR1 is MDHEN and CDR2 is SYDVKM. Germline trimming cut 6 bases from V and 7 bases from J; bases unmatched to any gene: 14. This CDR3 has 16 amino acids. The CDR3 sequence: CASSLTSGPQPNTQYF. The CDR3 DNA reads TGTGCCAGCAGCCTCACTAGCGGGCCTCAGCCAAATACGCAGTATTTT.

The chain combines TRBV6-1 with TRBJ2-5; D tentatively fits TRBD1 or TRBD2 (5 bases each). Germline-derived CDR1 and CDR2 are MNHNS and SASEGT. The CDR3 sequence is 17 residues long. V lost 2 bases and J 6 bases, leaving 22 bases between the germline ends. CDR3 DNA: TGTGCCAGCAGTGAACTCCTGCCAGGGAGTCCCAAACAGACCCAGTACTTC. Residues: CASSELLPGSPKQTQYF.

The rearrangement links TRBV29-1 to TRBJ1-2; D is unclear. This CDR3 spans 15 amino acids. The V end lost 1 base, the J end lost 3 bases, and 15 bases lay between the germline ends. Germline V gives CDR1 SQVTM, CDR2 ANQGSEA. CDR3 DNA: TGCAGCGTTGAAGGGGCGGCAGCCGGGGACTATGGCTACACCTTC. Encoded protein: CSVEGAAAGDYGYTF.